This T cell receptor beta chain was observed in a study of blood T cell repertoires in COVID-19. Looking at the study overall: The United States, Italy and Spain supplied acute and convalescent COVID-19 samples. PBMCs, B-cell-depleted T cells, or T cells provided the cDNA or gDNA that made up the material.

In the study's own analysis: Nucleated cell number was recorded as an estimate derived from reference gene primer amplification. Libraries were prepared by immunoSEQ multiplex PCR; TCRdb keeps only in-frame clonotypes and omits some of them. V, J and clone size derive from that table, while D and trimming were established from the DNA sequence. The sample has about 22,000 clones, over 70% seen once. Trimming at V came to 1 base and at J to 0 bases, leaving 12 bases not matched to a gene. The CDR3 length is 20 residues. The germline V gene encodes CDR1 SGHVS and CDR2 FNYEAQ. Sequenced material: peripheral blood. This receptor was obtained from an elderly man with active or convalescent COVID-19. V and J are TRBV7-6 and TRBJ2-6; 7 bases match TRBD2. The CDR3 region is CASSLVPRTGGLSGANVLTF. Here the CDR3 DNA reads TGTGCCAGCAGCTTAGTCCCCCGGACGGGGGGTCTCTCTGGGGCCAACGTCCTGACTTTC.